The 10 T cell receptor beta chains below were found in one sample sequenced in a study of post-analysis software for immune sequencing data. Findings and limits, study-wide: Five TRBV segments were significantly more frequent in patients than in controls. TRBV5-6, TRBV5-1 and TRBV20-1 were among these segments.

These TCRs' antigens remain unknown. Unique-molecular-identifier-tagged TCR beta cDNA libraries were used. One entry per CDR3 protein, called by TCRdb with MiXCR from the PCR reads. The sample includes roughly 620,000 distinct CDR3 sequences, roughly 45% of them seen just once. Sequencing was carried out using blood. The receptors derive from a girl between 5 and 17 years old with multiple sclerosis.

The chain employs TRBV7-8 and TRBJ1-2; D is uncertain. Germline CDR1 reads SGHVS; CDR2 reads FQNEAQ. V was shortened by 5 bases and J by 2 bases, with 9 bases between the two germline ends. This CDR3 spans 13 amino acids. CDR3 DNA: TGTGCCAGCAGCCCCGACAAGAACTATGGCTACACCTTC. Translated: CASSPDKNYGYTF.

This chain joins TRBV3-1 and TRBJ2-1, with 14 nucleotides matching TRBD2. The V segment lost 2 bases and the J segment 1 base; nucleotides outside the gene matches: 7. This CDR3 is 19 amino acids long. From germline, CDR1 is LGHDT and CDR2 YNNKEL (reference sequence). The CDR3 DNA follows: TGTGCCAGCAGCCAACTGACTAGCGGGAGGGCCGGGTCCTACAATGAGCAGTTCTTC. Encoded protein: CASSQLTSGRAGSYNEQFF.

V usage is TRBV10-3 and J usage is TRBJ2-1, with no clear D. V gave up 3 bases and J gave up 5 bases, with 8 bases separating them. CDR3 length equals 13 residues. Per germline, CDR1 ENHRY and CDR2 SYGVKD. The CDR3 nucleotides are TGTGCCATCAGTGACGGCGGAAACAATGAGCAGTTCTTC. Translated, it gives CAISDGGNNEQFF.

The chain uses TRBV3-1 and TRBJ2-5; 7 bases are a match to TRBD2. TRBJ2-7 matches the DNA end more closely, so the J call is doubtful. The CDR3 extends over 13 amino acids. Germline lookup yields CDR1 LGHDT and CDR2 YNNKEL (reference sequence). CDR3 amino acids: CASSSGGWYEQYF. CDR3 bases: TGTGCCAGCAGCTCCGGGGGGTGGTACGAGCAGTACTTC.

The genes are TRBV12-3 or TRBV12-4 and TRBJ1-5; perhaps TRBD1 as D (6 bases). Trimming removed 2 bases at V and 7 bases at J, with 12 bases between. This CDR3 comprises 14 residues. The CDR3 here is CASSLSGGVQPQHF. The CDR3 DNA reads as TGTGCCAGCAGTTTATCGGGGGGCGTACAGCCCCAGCATTTT.

The chain carries TRBV29-1 and TRBJ1-1, with 10 bases that match TRBD1. The trim removed 6 bases at V and 4 bases at J, leaving 2 bases unmatched. CDR3 size: 12 residues. Germline-derived CDR1 and CDR2 are SQVTM and ANQGSEA. CDR3 protein: CSVGDRGTEAFF. The CDR3 DNA reads TGCAGCGTGGGGGACAGGGGCACTGAAGCTTTCTTT.

This clonotype was found many times. This chain uses TRBV4-2 with TRBJ2-6; unclear D gene. Trimming pared 1 base from V and 0 bases from J, leaving 13 bases between. CDR3 length equals 18 residues. Germline assignment: CDR1 LGHNA and CDR2 YNFKEQ. CDR3 nucleotide sequence: TGTGCCAGCAGCCAAGCTAGAGAGGACCGCTCTGGGGCCAACGTCCTGACTTTC. This encodes CASSQAREDRSGANVLTF.

The genes are TRBV7-2 and TRBJ1-5; the D is unclear. Germline loops: CDR1 SGHTA, CDR2 FQGNSA. V was pared by 1 base and J by 0 bases, with 13 bases between. This CDR3 region has 17 residues. The CDR3 region is CASSLVGRSNSNQPQHF. As DNA, the CDR3 is TGTGCCAGCAGCTTAGTCGGACGAAGTAATAGCAATCAGCCCCAGCATTTT.

The gene calls are TRBV25-1 and TRBJ2-5; tentative D call: TRBD2 (5 bases). Trimming took off 1 base at V and 2 bases at J, with 8 bases between the two ends. The CDR3 runs to 14 residues. CDR1 is MGHDK and CDR2 is SYGVNS in the germline V gene. CDR3 sequence reads: CASSELGLQETQYF. CDR3 bases: TGTGCCAGCAGTGAATTAGGACTGCAAGAGACCCAGTACTTC. The full variable domain, its missing parts supplied by reference TRBV25-1 and TRBJ2-5, is EADIYQTPRYLVIGTGKKITLECSQTMGHDKMYWYQQDPGMELHLIHYSYGVNSTEKGDLSSESTVSRIRTEHFPLTLESARPSHTSQYLCASSELGLQETQYFGPGTRLLVL.

The chain links TRBV9 to TRBJ1-2, with D tentatively TRBD1 (6 bases). Trimming removed 3 bases from V and 0 bases from J, with 15 bases in between. CDR1 is SGDLS, CDR2 YYNGEE, per germline. This CDR3 has 16 residues. CDR3 amino acids: CASSGQGSPANYGYTF. Written as DNA, the CDR3 is TGTGCCAGCAGCGGTCAGGGGAGTCCCGCTAACTATGGCTACACCTTC. Looking up the rest from reference TRBV9 and TRBJ1-2 gives the full variable domain: DSGVTQTPKHLITATGQRVTLRCSPRSGDLSVYWYQQSLDQGLQFLIQYYNGEERAKGNILERFSAQQFPDLHSELNLSSLELGDSALYFCASSGQGSPANYGYTFGSGTRLTVV.